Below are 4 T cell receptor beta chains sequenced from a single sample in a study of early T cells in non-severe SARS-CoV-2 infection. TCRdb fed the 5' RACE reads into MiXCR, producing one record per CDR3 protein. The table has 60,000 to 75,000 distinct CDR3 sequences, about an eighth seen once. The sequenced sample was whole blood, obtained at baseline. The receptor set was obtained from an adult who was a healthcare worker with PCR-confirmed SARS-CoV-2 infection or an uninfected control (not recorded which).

Here the CDR3 DNA reads TGTGCCAGCCGGGACCCGGGACAGGGGGCTAATGAGCAGTTCTTC. This codes for CASRDPGQGANEQFF. The chain couples TRBV6-2 or TRBV6-3 to TRBJ2-1; 12 nucleotides line up with TRBD1. The J segment lost 7 bases and the V segment lost 8 bases, leaving 9 bases of the junction unmatched. This CDR3 comprises 15 residues. Per germline, CDR1 MNHEY and CDR2 SVGEGT.

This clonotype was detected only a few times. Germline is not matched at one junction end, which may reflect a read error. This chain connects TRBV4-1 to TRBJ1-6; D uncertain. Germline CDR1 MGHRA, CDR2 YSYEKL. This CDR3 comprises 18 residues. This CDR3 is CASSKDLVYRGYNSPLHF. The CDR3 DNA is TGCGCCAGCAGCAAAGATCTGGTCTATCGGGGCTATAATTCACCCCTCCACTTT.

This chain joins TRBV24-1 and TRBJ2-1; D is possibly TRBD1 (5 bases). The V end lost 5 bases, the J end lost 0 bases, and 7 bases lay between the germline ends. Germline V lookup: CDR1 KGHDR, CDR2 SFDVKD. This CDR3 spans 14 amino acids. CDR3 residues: CATSGGGSYNEQFF. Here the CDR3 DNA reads TGTGCCACCAGTGGGGGCGGCTCCTACAATGAGCAGTTCTTC.

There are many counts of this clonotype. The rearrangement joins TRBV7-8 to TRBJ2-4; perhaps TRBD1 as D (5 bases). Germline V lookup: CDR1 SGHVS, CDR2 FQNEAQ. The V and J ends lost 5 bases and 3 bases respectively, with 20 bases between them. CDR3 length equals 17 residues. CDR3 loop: CASSPPRVKNGKNIQYF. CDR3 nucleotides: TGTGCCAGCAGCCCCCCCAGGGTGAAGAATGGCAAAAACATTCAGTACTTC.